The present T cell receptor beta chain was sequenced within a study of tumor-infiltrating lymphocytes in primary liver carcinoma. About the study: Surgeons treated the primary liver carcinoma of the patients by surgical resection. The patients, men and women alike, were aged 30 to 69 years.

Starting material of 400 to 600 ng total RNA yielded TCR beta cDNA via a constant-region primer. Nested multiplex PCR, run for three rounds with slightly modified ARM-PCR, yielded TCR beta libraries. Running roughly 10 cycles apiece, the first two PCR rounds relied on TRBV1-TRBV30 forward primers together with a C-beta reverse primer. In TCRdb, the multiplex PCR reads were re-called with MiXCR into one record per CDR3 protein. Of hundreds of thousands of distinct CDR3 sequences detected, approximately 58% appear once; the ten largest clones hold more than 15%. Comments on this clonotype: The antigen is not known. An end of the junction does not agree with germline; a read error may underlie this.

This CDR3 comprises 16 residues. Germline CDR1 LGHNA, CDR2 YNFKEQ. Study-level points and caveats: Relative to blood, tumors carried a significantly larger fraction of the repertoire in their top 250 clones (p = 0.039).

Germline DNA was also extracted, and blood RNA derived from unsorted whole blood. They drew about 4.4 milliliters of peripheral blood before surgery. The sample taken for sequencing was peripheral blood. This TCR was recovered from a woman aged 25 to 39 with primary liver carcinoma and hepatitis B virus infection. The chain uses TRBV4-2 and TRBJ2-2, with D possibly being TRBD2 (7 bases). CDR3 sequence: CASRQEGGTITGELSF. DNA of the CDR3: TGTGCCAGCAGGCAAGAGGGGGGGACTATCACCGGGGAGCTGTCTTTT.